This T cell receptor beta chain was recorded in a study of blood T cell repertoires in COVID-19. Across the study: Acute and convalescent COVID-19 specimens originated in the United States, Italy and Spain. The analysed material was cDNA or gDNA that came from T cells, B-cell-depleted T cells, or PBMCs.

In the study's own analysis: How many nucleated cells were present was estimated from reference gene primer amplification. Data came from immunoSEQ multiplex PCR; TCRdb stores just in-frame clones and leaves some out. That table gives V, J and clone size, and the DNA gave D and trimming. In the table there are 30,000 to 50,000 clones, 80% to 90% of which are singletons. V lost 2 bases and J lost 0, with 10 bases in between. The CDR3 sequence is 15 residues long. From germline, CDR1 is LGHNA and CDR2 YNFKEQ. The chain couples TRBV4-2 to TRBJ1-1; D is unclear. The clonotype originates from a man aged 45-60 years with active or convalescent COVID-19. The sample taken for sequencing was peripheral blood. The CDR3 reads CASSQPGRLNTEAFF. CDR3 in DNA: TGTGCCAGCAGCCAACCCGGGAGGTTGAACACTGAAGCTTTCTTT.